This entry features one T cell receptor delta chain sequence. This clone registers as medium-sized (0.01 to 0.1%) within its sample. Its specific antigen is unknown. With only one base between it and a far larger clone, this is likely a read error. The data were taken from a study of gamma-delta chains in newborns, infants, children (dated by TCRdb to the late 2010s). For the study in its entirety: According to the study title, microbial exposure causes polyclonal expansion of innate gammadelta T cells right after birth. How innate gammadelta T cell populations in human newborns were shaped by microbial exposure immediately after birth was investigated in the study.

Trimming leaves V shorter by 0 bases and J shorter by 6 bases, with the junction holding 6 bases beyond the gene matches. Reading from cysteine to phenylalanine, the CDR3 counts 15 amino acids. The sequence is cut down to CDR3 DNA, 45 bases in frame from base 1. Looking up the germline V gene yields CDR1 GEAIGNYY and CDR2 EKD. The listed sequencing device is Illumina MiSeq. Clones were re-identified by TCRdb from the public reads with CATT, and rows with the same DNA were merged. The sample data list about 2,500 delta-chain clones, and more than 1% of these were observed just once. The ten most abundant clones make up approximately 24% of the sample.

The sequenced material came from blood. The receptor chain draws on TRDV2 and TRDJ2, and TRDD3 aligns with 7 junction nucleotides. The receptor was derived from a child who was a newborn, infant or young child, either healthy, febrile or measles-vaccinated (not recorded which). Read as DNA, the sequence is TGTGCCTGTGACACCGTGGGGGACACCGCAGCACAACTCTTCTTT. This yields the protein CACDTVGDTAAQLFF.